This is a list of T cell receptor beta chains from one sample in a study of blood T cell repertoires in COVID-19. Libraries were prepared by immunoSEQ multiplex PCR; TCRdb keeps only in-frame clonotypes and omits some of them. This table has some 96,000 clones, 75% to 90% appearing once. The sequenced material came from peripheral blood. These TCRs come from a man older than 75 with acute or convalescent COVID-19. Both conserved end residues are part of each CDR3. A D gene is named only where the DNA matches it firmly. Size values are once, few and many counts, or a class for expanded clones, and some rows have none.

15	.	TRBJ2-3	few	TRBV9	CASSFSSGNTDTQYF	TGTGCCAGCAGCTTCTCAAGCGGAAACACAGATACGCAGTATTTT
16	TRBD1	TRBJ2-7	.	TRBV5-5	CASSLEGQGTSYEQYF	TGTGCCAGCAGCTTGGAGGGACAGGGTACGTCCTACGAGCAGTACTTC
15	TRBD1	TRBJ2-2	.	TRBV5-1	CASSRGDRVTGELFF	TGCGCCAGCAGCAGGGGGGACAGGGTAACCGGGGAGCTGTTTTTT
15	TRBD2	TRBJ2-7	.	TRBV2	CASSRTSGSSYEQYF	TGTGCCAGCAGCCGGACTAGCGGAAGCTCCTACGAGCAGTACTTC
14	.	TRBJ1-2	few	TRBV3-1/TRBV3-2	CASSLLSGNYGYTF	TGTGCCAGCAGCCTACTCTCGGGGAACTATGGCTACACCTTC
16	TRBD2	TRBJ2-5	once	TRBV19	CASSGTSGGGVETQYF	TGTGCCAGTAGTGGCACTAGCGGGGGGGGCGTGGAGACCCAGTACTTC
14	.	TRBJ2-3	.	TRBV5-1	CASRAGLLTDTQYF	TGCGCCAGCCGAGCCGGACTACTCACAGATACGCAGTATTTT
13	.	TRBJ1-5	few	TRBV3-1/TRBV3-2	CASSVNSNQPQHF	TGTGCCAGCAGTGTTAATAGCAATCAGCCCCAGCATTTT
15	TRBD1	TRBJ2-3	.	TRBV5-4	CASSSGTGRTDTQYF	TGTGCCAGCAGCTCCGGGACAGGGAGGACAGATACGCAGTATTTT
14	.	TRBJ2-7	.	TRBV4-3	CASSRGHNSYEQYF	TGCGCCAGCAGCCGAGGACACAACTCCTACGAGCAGTACTTC
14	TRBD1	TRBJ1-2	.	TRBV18	CASSLKRTGEGYTF	TGTGCCAGCTCACTAAAAAGGACAGGTGAAGGCTACACCTTC
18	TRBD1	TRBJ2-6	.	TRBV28	CASRRDRGRGSGANVLTF	TGTGCCAGCAGACGGGACAGGGGGCGTGGCTCTGGGGCCAACGTCCTGACTTTC
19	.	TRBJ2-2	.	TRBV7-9	CASSLAGTQEKGNTGELFF	TGTGCCAGCAGCCTTGCCGGCACACAGGAAAAGGGGAACACCGGGGAGCTGTTTTTT
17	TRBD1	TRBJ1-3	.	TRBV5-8	CASSPHRGMGSGNTIYF	TGTGCCAGCAGCCCTCACAGGGGTATGGGCTCTGGAAACACCATATATTTT
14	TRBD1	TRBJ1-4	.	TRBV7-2	CASSSAGGYEKLFF	TGTGCCAGCAGCTCCGCAGGGGGCTATGAAAAACTGTTTTTT
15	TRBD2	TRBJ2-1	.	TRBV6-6	CASSPRGGSYNEQFF	TGTGCCAGCAGCCCCCGGGGGGGCTCCTACAATGAGCAGTTCTTC
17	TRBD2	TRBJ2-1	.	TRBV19	CASSPFWTSGSYNEQFF	TGTGCCAGTAGTCCCTTTTGGACTAGCGGGAGTTACAATGAGCAGTTCTTC
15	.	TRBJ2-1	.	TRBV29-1	CSVEGQGSSYNEQFF	TGCAGCGTTGAGGGGCAGGGAAGCTCCTACAATGAGCAGTTCTTC
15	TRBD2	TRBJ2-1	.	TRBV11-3	CASSPGLAGEDEQFF	TGTGCCAGCAGCCCCGGACTAGCGGGAGAGGATGAGCAGTTCTTC
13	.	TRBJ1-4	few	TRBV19	CASSNGTWEKLFF	TGTGCCAGTAGTAACGGGACTTGGGAAAAACTGTTTTTT
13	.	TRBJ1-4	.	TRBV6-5	CASMGEGSEKLFF	TGTGCCAGCATGGGGGAGGGGAGTGAAAAACTGTTTTTT
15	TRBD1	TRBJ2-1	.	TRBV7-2	CASSSRQGSYNEQFF	TGTGCCAGCAGCAGTCGACAGGGCTCCTACAATGAGCAGTTCTTC
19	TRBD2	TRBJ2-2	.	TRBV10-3	CAISESRLAGKGNTGELFF	TGTGCCATCAGTGAGTCGAGGCTAGCGGGAAAAGGAAACACCGGGGAGCTGTTTTTT
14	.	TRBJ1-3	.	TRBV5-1	CASRGVTSGNTIYF	TGCGCCAGCAGAGGGGTGACCTCTGGAAACACCATATATTTT
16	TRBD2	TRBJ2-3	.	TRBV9	CASSQASGTSTDTQYF	TGTGCCAGCAGCCAGGCTAGCGGAACTAGCACAGATACGCAGTATTTT
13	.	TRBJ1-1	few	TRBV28	CASSYRRNTEAFF	TGTGCCAGCAGTTATCGCAGGAACACTGAAGCTTTCTTT
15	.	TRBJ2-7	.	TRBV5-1	CASSLEGGRFDEQYF	TGCGCCAGCAGCTTGGAGGGGGGGCGCTTCGACGAGCAGTACTTC
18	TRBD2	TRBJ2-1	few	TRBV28	CASREFSLGTSGRNEQFF	TGTGCCAGCAGGGAATTTTCGCTCGGGACTAGCGGGAGAAATGAGCAGTTCTTC
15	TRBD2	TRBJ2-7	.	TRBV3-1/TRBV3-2	CASSHARTSGSEQYF	TGTGCCAGCAGCCATGCCCGGACTAGTGGCTCTGAGCAGTACTTC
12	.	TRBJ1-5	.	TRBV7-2	CASSLGAQPQHF	TGTGCCAGCAGCTTAGGGGCTCAGCCCCAGCATTTT
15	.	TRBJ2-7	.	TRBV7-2	CASSLFRQGSYEQYF	TGTGCCAGCAGCTTATTCCGGCAGGGCTCCTACGAGCAGTACTTC